Given below is one T cell receptor (beta chain) in context. The antigen remains undetermined. Every sample yielded at least 7 million isolated PBMCs. The entry originates in a study of blood T cells in healthy people across ages. Broader study findings: Across the age range, TCR beta diversity per million T cells fell in a roughly linear way.

Alongside a J-beta primer mix, a sample-barcoded 5' primer served in a second PCR lasting about 6 to 12 cycles. A template-switch adaptor that had 12 random nucleotides put a tag on each cDNA molecule. TCRdb passed the 5' RACE reads through MiXCR, listing each CDR3 protein once. The data hold 2 million or so distinct CDR3 sequences, with around 48% observed a single time. This clonotype originated in a woman aged 40-49 years in good health. Sequencing was performed on blood.

The CDR3 sequence is CASSFTFRDFSTDTQYF. DNA for the CDR3: TGCGCCAGCAGCTTCACGTTCCGGGACTTCAGCACAGATACGCAGTATTTT. The gene calls are TRBV5-1 and TRBJ2-3, with a possible D match to TRBD2 (6 bases). The germline V and J ends were trimmed by 2 bases and 0 bases, with 16 bases remaining between them. Germline loops: CDR1 SGHRS, CDR2 YFSETQ. CDR3 size: 17 residues.